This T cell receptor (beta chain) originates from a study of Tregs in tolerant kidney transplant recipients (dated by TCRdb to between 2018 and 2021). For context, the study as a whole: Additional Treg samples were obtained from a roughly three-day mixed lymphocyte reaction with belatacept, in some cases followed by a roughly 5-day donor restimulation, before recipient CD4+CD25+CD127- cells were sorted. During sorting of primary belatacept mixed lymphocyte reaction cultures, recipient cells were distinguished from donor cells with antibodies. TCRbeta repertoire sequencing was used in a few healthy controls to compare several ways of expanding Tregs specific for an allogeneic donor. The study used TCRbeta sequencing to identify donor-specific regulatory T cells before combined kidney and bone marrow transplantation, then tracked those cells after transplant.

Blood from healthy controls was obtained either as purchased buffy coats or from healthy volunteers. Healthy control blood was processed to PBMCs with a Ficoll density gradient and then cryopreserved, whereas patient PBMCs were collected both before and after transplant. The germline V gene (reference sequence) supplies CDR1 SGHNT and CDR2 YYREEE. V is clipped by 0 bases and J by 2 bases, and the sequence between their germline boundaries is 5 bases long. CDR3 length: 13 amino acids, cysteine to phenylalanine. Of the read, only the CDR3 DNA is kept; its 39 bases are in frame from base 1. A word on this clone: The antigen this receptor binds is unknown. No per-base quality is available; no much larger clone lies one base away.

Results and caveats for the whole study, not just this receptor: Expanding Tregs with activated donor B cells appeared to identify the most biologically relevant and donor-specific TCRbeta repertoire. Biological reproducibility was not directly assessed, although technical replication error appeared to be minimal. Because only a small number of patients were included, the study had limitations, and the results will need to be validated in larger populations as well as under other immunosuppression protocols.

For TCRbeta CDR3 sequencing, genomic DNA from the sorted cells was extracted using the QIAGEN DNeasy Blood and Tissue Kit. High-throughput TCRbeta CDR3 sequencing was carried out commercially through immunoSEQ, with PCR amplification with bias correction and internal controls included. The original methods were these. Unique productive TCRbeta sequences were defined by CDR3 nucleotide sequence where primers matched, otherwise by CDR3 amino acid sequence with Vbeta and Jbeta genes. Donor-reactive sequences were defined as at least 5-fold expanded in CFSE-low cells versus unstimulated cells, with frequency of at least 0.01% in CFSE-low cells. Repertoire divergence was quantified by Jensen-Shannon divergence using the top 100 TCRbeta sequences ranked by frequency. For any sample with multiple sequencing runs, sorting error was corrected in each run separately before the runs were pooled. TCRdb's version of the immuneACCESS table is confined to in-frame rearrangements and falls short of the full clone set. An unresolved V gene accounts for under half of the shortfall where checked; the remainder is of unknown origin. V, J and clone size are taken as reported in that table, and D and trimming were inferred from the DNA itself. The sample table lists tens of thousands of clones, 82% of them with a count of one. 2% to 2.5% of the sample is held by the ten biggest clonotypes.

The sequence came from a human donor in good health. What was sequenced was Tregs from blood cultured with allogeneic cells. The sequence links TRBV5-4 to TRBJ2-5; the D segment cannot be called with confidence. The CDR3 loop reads CASSLDWQETQYF. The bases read TGTGCCAGCAGCTTGGACTGGCAAGAGACCCAGTACTTC.